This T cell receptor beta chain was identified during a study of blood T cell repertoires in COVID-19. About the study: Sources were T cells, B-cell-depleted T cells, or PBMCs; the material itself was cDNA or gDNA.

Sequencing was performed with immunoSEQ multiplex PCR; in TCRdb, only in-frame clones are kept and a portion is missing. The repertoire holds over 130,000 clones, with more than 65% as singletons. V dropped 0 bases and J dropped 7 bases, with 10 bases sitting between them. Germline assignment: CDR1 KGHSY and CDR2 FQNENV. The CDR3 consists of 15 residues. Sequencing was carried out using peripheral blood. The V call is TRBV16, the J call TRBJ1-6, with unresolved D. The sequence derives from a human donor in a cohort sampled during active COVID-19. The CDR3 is CASSQSRQQNSPLHF. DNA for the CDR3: TGTGCCAGCAGCCAATCGAGGCAACAAAATTCACCCCTCCACTTT.